This TCR beta chain came from a study of T cell repertoires in cytomegalovirus infection. Study information: It was recently identified HLA-C-restricted and well-studied HLA-B-restricted CMV epitopes that the study used. TCR beta signatures that were public indicated CMV infection and matching HLA type.

The germline V gene encodes CDR1 SGHTA and CDR2 FQGNSA. The CDR3 loop spans 15 amino acids. In the case of this clonotype: Its antigen is not known. A read error may be the cause here, since a much bigger clone is one base away.

TCRdb called the reads again in MiXCR, with one record for every CDR3 protein. The table has 700,000 to 950,000 distinct CDR3 sequences, about 33% seen once. General study results and limits: Identification of carriers of CMV plus the relevant HLA was performed using cumulative public TCR beta family frequency. Within the response measured ex vivo, HLA-C-restricted CMV-specific TCR beta clonotypes were dominant.

Material: cultured CD8+ T cells from PBMCs, obtained from culture after CMV antigen stimulation. The chain recombines TRBV7-2 with TRBJ1-2; no definite D call. This TCR came from a human donor in good health (CMV status not recorded). Some clones in this sample may be carry-over from other donors' samples. The CDR3 nucleotides are TGTGTCAGCAGCTTGACGGTCGGAGGAAACTATGGCTACACCTTC. Translating it yields CVSSLTVGGNYGYTF.